The source of this T cell receptor beta chain is a study of blood T cell repertoires in COVID-19 (dated by TCRdb to the early 2020s). Regarding the study in general: Samples from collaborators originated in the United States, Italy and Spain and spanned both the acute and convalescent phases of COVID-19. The repertoires were released in a freely available public database meant as a resource for research on the immune response to SARS-CoV-2. Deeply sampled blood TCRbeta repertoires from subjects exposed to, actively infected with, or recovered from COVID-19 were included in the dataset. Samples came from the ongoing ImmuneRACE study (first 160 participants) plus 1,254 subjects from 6 global collaborators. The prospective study material was composed of cDNA or gDNA derived from T cells, B-cell-depleted T cells, or PBMCs. Sample metadata almost always included a de-identified subject ID, COVID-19 status, age in years and sex. HLA class I and class II types, where available, came from metadata supplied by the sample provider rather than from assay-based typing.

CDR1 SEHNR and CDR2 FQNEAQ were looked up in the germline V gene (reference sequence). Including the terminal cysteine and phenylalanine, the CDR3 comprises 16 residues. The sequence is cut down to CDR3 DNA, 48 bases in frame from base 1. V drops 4 bases and J drops 5 bases, leaving 17 bases in between. Results the study describes overall, beyond this receptor: Clinical and demographic metadata were provided uncurated, with the amount varying by source and participant.

TCRbeta CDR3 regions were amplified from genomic DNA by means of the immunoSEQ Assay, a bias-controlled multiplex PCR. In the original analysis: The number of nucleated cells in each sample was estimated from the amplification of reference gene primers within the assay. To quantify the absolute abundance of each unique TCRbeta CDR3 rearrangement, sequence reads were collapsed and filtered. Productive Simpson clonality was computed per sample as the square root of Simpson's diversity index over productive rearrangements. In TCRdb, the immuneACCESS table is reduced to in-frame sequences with V and J assigned. These tables do not hold every clone; where another copy was compared, an unresolved V gene accounts for under half, and the others remain unexplained. V and J calls and clone size are as listed in that table; D and trimming were resolved from the DNA. For this sample the table gives roughly 70,000 clones, of which roughly 87% were detected only once. The leading ten clones occupy under 0.65% of the sample.

As concerns this clone: This clone's antigen is unknown. It has no much larger one-base neighbor in the sample; base qualities were not kept.

In Seattle, one collaborating source enrolled patients while the infection was active and tracked those patients longitudinally over the course of disease. The collaborating institutions used their own protocols to collect whole blood in K2EDTA tubes. Collaborator samples were shipped for TCRbeta analysis as frozen whole blood, isolated PBMCs, or DNA extracted from either sample type. This sequence was found in a man aged 50 or older with COVID-19, enrolled during active disease. Material for sequencing was peripheral blood. The rearranged chain carries TRBV7-9 and TRBJ2-2, with TRBD2 tentatively as D gene (6 bases match). DNA sequence: TGTGCCAGCAGCTCGTTGAGGGGCGGGATAACCGGGGAGCTGTTTTTT. This is translated as CASSSLRGGITGELFF. The variable domain in full, with residues beyond the CDR3 obtained from the reference TRBV7-9 and TRBJ2-2 genes, is DTGVSQNPRHKITKRGQNVTFRCDPISEHNRLYWYRQTLGQGPEFLTYFQNEAQLEKSRLLSDRFSAERPKGSFSTLEIQRTEQGDSAMYLCASSSLRGGITGELFFGEGSRLTVL.